These 19 T cell receptor beta chains share one sample of origin, sequenced in a study of cytomegalovirus exposure and HLA in healthy donors. PCR was performed using 60 Vbeta and 13 Jbeta primers. The method was immunoSEQ multiplex PCR; TCRdb's version includes in-frame clones alone and lacks a portion of them. Here the sample spans 150,000 to 200,000 clones, roughly 80% being singletons. Sequenced input: PBMCs. The receptors stem from a girl aged 2 to 10 in good health and CMV-seropositive.

The chain employs TRBV27 and TRBJ2-7; the match to TRBD2 covers 9 bases. The junction had 19 bases not matched to a gene; V was cut back by 6 bases and J by 7 bases. The CDR3 length is 17 residues. Germline V gene sequence: CDR1 MNHEY, CDR2 SMNVEV (reference sequence). CDR3 sequence reads: CASSNIPTRRGGREQYF. The CDR3 nucleotides are TGTGCCAGCAGCAATATCCCCACTAGGCGGGGGGGTCGAGAGCAGTACTTC.

The genes are TRBV6-4 and TRBJ2-1; 8 positions match TRBD1. CDR3 length equals 15 residues. Germline CDR1 is MRHNA and CDR2 is SNTAGT. V shed 6 bases, J shed 2 bases, and the junction held 6 bases outside the gene matches. The CDR3 sequence is CASRETGEPYNEQFF. CDR3 in DNA: TGTGCCAGCAGAGAGACAGGGGAGCCCTACAATGAGCAGTTCTTC.

The chain links TRBV9 to TRBJ2-3; 7 bases are shared with TRBD2. V lost 0 bases, J lost 1 base, and 5 bases stayed unmatched. Germline loops: CDR1 SGDLS, CDR2 YYNGEE. The CDR3 runs 16 residues. CDR3 sequence reads: CASSVVGLAGTDTQYF. The CDR3 DNA reads TGTGCCAGCAGCGTAGTGGGGCTAGCGGGCACAGATACGCAGTATTTT.

The genes are TRBV5-1 and TRBJ2-7; D is perhaps TRBD2 (6 bases). V was pared by 0 bases and J by 2 bases, with 12 bases between. The CDR3 covers 15 residues. CDR1 and CDR2 from the germline V gene are SGHRS and YFSETQ. The CDR3 DNA follows: TGCGCCAGCAGCTTGGCCCGGGGGAACCCCTACGAGCAGTACTTC. This codes for CASSLARGNPYEQYF.

The chain combines TRBV7-2 with TRBJ2-1; no clear D. CDR3 size: 13 residues. Trimming stripped 1 base from V and 7 bases from J, with 8 bases between. CDR1 is SGHTA, CDR2 FQGNSA, per germline. The CDR3 nucleotides read TGTGCCAGCAGCTTAGGCTGGCTGAATGAGCAGTTCTTC. Amino acids: CASSLGWLNEQFF.

This chain uses TRBV5-1 with TRBJ2-4, with 10 bases aligning to TRBD2. V shed 3 bases, J shed 3 bases, and the junction held 9 bases outside the gene matches. The CDR3 consists of 17 residues. Germline lookup yields CDR1 SGHRS and CDR2 YFSETQ. The CDR3 reads CASSSSGGGLGKNIQYF. CDR3 bases: TGCGCCAGCAGCTCGAGCGGGGGGGGGTTGGGCAAAAACATTCAGTACTTC. Full variable domain (remainder filled in from reference TRBV5-1 and TRBJ2-4): KAGVTQTPRYLIKTRGQQVTLSCSPISGHRSVSWYQQTPGQGLQFLFEYFSETQRNKGNFPGRFSGRQFSNSRSEMNVSTLELGDSALYLCASSSSGGGLGKNIQYFGAGTRLSVL.

V and J are TRBV5-4 and TRBJ2-5; tentative D call: TRBD1 (6 bases). There are 14 residues in the CDR3. The V gene lost 4 bases and the J gene lost 4 bases, with 14 bases spanning the gap. Germline V gene sequence: CDR1 SGHNT, CDR2 YYREEE (reference sequence). CDR3 loop: CASSPKQGAETQYF. In DNA form, the CDR3 reads TGTGCCAGCAGCCCAAAACAGGGAGCAGAGACCCAGTACTTC. The full variable domain, in which reference TRBV5-4 and TRBJ2-5 provide the parts outside the CDR3, is ETGVTQSPTHLIKTRGQQVTLRCSSQSGHNTVSWYQQALGQGPQFIFQYYREEENGRGNFPPRFSGLQFPNYSSELNVNALELDDSALYLCASSPKQGAETQYFGPGTRLLVL.

The DNA for the CDR3 is TGCGCCAGCAGCAGGGGGAATGAAAAACTGTTTTTT. This encodes CASSRGNEKLFF. The chain combines TRBV5-1 with TRBJ1-4, with D possibly being TRBD1 (6 bases). Germline V gene lookup returns CDR1 SGHRS and CDR2 YFSETQ. V lost 4 bases and J lost 5, with 6 bases in between. The CDR3 is made up of 12 amino acids.

Note on this clone: The identical CDR3 is also encoded by other nucleotide sequences in the sample. The chain uses TRBV27 and TRBJ1-5; D perhaps matches TRBD1 (6 bases). Trimming took off 4 bases at V and 5 bases at J, with 15 bases between the two ends. CDR1 MNHEY and CDR2 SMNVEV come from the germline V gene (reference sequence). The CDR3 is 15 residues long. The CDR3 loop reads CASSSGRGFHQPQHF. The CDR3 DNA sequence: TGTGCCAGCAGTTCAGGCAGGGGCTTTCATCAGCCCCAGCATTTT.

This clone came up a few times. V is TRBV5-5 and J is TRBJ2-3, with TRBD2 matching 14 bases. J was trimmed by 8 bases and V by 3 bases; bases with no gene match: 5. The CDR3 runs 15 residues. Germline CDR1 SGHKS, CDR2 YYEKEE (reference sequence). CDR3 sequence: CASSWGLAGAGTQYF. DNA for the CDR3: TGTGCCAGCAGCTGGGGACTAGCGGGAGCGGGTACGCAGTATTTT.

The chain recombines TRBV28 with TRBJ2-2; 7 bases agree with TRBD1. The CDR3 runs to 14 residues. Looked up from germline, CDR1 is MDHEN and CDR2 is SYDVKM. V lost 2 bases and J lost 4; bases outside the gene matches: 1. The CDR3 region has the DNA TGTGCCAGCAGTTTAGGACAGGCCACCGGGGAGCTGTTTTTT. Protein sequence: CASSLGQATGELFF.

The V and J genes are TRBV25-1 and TRBJ2-3; D may be TRBD2 (5 bases). Germline CDR1 MGHDK, CDR2 SYGVNS. Trimming stripped 4 bases from V and 0 bases from J, with 5 bases between. CDR3 length equals 13 residues. The CDR3 loop reads CASSAGSTDTQYF. The CDR3 DNA follows: TGTGCCAGCAGTGCGGGGAGCACAGATACGCAGTATTTT.

The gene calls are TRBV19 and TRBJ2-7; D is perhaps TRBD1 (7 bases). The germline V and J ends were trimmed by 5 bases and 3 bases, with 11 bases remaining between them. Germline V gene lookup returns CDR1 LNHDA and CDR2 SQIVND (reference sequence). The CDR3 sequence is 13 residues long. The CDR3 region has the DNA TGTGCCAGTAGTTACAGGGGAGGCTACGAGCAGTACTTC. Its protein product is CASSYRGGYEQYF.

The chain couples TRBV30 to TRBJ2-1; D ambiguous. The germline V and J ends were trimmed by 2 bases and 6 bases, with 5 bases remaining between them. Germline CDR1 GTSNPN, CDR2 SVGIG (reference sequence). The CDR3 covers 11 residues. CDR3 sequence: CAWSLINEQFF. CDR3 in DNA: TGTGCCTGGAGTCTTATCAATGAGCAGTTCTTC.

For the CDR3, the DNA is TGTGCCAGCAGCCCAGGGGTGGAGAATTCACCCCTCCACTTT. Translated, it gives CASSPGVENSPLHF. The rearrangement joins TRBV7-3 to TRBJ1-6; D is possibly TRBD1 (6 bases). The CDR3 runs 14 residues. V was trimmed by 5 bases and J by 7 bases, leaving 12 bases between them. Germline V gives CDR1 SGHTA, CDR2 FQGTGA.

The rearrangement links TRBV18 to TRBJ2-3, with D perhaps TRBD2 (5 bases). Germline V gene sequence: CDR1 KGHSH, CDR2 LQKENI. The V end lost 3 bases, the J end lost 2 bases, and 12 bases lay between the germline ends. The CDR3 has 15 residues. Here the CDR3 DNA reads TGTGCCAGCTCACCGGCGCGGGTAGCCACAGATACGCAGTATTTT. Protein: CASSPARVATDTQYF.

The rearrangement uses TRBV11-1 and TRBJ2-5; D might be TRBD1 (6 bases). V gave up 5 bases and J gave up 2 bases, with 9 bases separating them. The CDR3 consists of 13 residues. Germline loops: CDR1 SGHAT, CDR2 FQDESV (reference sequence). As DNA, the CDR3 is TGTGCCAGCAGCGGGACAAATCAAGAGACCCAGTACTTC. Translated, it gives CASSGTNQETQYF.

J is TRBJ1-1 and V is TRBV11-1, with 10 bases fitting TRBD1. The CDR3 has 14 residues. The germline CDR1 and CDR2 sequences are SGHAT and FQDESV (reference sequence). With V trimmed by 4 bases and J by 4 bases, 3 bases remained unmatched. The CDR3 DNA reads TGTGCCAGCAGCTACGGACAGGGGGTCACTGAAGCTTTCTTT. It translates to CASSYGQGVTEAFF. The variable domain in full, with the rest retrieved from reference TRBV11-1 and TRBJ1-1, is EAEVAQSPRYKITEKSQAVAFWCDPISGHATLYWYRQILGQGPELLVQFQDESVVDDSQLPKDRFSAERLKGVDSTLKIQPAELGDSAMYLCASSYGQGVTEAFFGQGTRLTVV.

The chain carries TRBV2 and TRBJ2-1, with 9 positions matching TRBD2. Trimming cost V 7 bases and J 2 bases; bases outside gene matches: 6. The CDR3 runs to 15 residues. Germline assignment: CDR1 SNHLY and CDR2 FYNNEI. CDR3 region: CASIAGAGAYNEQFF. The CDR3 DNA follows: TGTGCCAGCATAGCGGGGGCCGGCGCCTACAATGAGCAGTTCTTC.